Following are 7 T cell receptor beta chains from one sample sequenced in a study of identical twins (dated by TCRdb to between 2015 and 2016). Libraries were built with 5' RACE. Sequencing relied on an Illumina HiSeq 2000. TCRdb took the public reads, trimmed them with fastp at Q25, ran MiXCR for clone calling and kept in-frame beta chains. Records with the same CDR3 protein are collapsed into one entry carrying the most frequent genes and DNA. Here the sample has around 300,000 distinct CDR3 sequences; approximately 8.5% occur a single time. 2.1% of the sample lies in the top ten. This same sample was also part of a study on yellow fever vaccine responses in identical twins.

The sequenced sample was memory (CD45RO+) T cells sorted from blood. The intended sense of this specimen's cell subset or site label: CD45RO+ enriched T cells. The receptors were gathered from a woman in her late teens or twenties in good health.

This clonotype was recorded many times. V gene TRBV7-6 combines with J gene TRBJ2-1, with D perhaps TRBD2 (6 bases). This CDR3 is 13 amino acids long. Trimming stripped 4 bases from V and 7 bases from J, with 11 bases between. The germline CDR1 and CDR2 sequences are SGHVS and FNYEAQ. CDR3 DNA sequence: TGTGCCAGCAGCTCGGGGGATCGAAATGAGCAGTTCTTC. Residues: CASSSGDRNEQFF.

This clonotype showed up many times. The chain is built from TRBV20-1 and TRBJ1-6; no clear D gene. V lost 0 bases, J lost 0 bases, and 12 bases lay in between. Germline values: CDR1 DFQATT, CDR2 SNEGSKA (reference sequence). This CDR3 comprises 17 residues. CDR3 residues: CSARDRLSSSYNSPLHF. CDR3 sequence (DNA): TGCAGTGCTAGAGATCGCCTGTCGAGCTCCTATAATTCACCCCTCCACTTT.

Ten or more counts support this clonotype. The chain joins TRBV5-1 to TRBJ2-1; the D gene could be TRBD1 or TRBD2 (6 bases each). Germline V gene data show CDR1 as SGHRS and CDR2 as YFSETQ. V was clipped by 4 bases and J by 0 bases, with 14 bases between them. This CDR3 contains 16 residues. The CDR3 bases are TGCGCCAGCAGCCTAGGGGGGTTTGGCTCCTACAATGAGCAGTTCTTC. It yields the protein CASSLGGFGSYNEQFF.

The gene calls are TRBV18 and TRBJ2-7; D possibly uses TRBD1 or TRBD2 (5 bases each). The CDR3 runs to 14 residues. Germline CDR1 reads KGHSH; CDR2 reads LQKENI. Trimming shortened V by 0 bases and J by 4 bases, and 10 bases separated the two germline ends. CDR3 sequence (DNA): TGTGCCAGCTCACCACCCGGGACCCCTTACGAGCAGTACGTC. Translated: CASSPPGTPYEQYV.

This clonotype has a handful of counts. The V gene is TRBV19, the J gene TRBJ1-6; possibly TRBD1 for D (5 bases). V was clipped by 7 bases and J by 14 bases, with 24 bases between them. Germline V lookup: CDR1 LNHDA, CDR2 SQIVND (reference sequence). This CDR3 comprises 15 residues. CDR3: CASNPGTAKEGSLHF. The CDR3 DNA reads as TGTGCCAGTAACCCCGGGACCGCGAAGGAGGGGTCCCTCCACTTT.

This clonotype was seen ten or more times. This chain's CDR3 is CASSRTLAPAETQYF. CDR3 sequence (DNA): TGCGCCAGCAGCCGGACCCTAGCTCCCGCGGAGACCCAGTACTTC. The rearrangement uses TRBV4-1 and TRBJ2-5, with D possibly matching TRBD2 (5 bases). The CDR3 is made up of 15 amino acids. Germline V CDR1 and CDR2: MGHRA, YSYEKL. Trimming shortened V by 4 bases and J by 5 bases, and 17 bases separated the two germline ends.

The chain joins TRBV10-1 to TRBJ2-5, with TRBD2 matching over 8 bases. Trimming cost V 10 bases and J 2 bases; bases outside gene matches: 9. Germline values: CDR1 WNHNN, CDR2 SYGVQD (reference sequence). The CDR3 is 14 residues long. CDR3 region: CATRGGRDQETQYF. The CDR3 DNA is TGCGCCACCCGGGGGGGTCGGGATCAAGAGACCCAGTACTTC.